A single sample is the source of the 8 T cell receptor beta chains below, sequenced in a study of OX40 agonist ivuxolimab in advanced cancers. Sequenced by immunoSEQ multiplex PCR; TCRdb stores in-frame clones only, minus some. This repertoire shows roughly 72,000 clones, roughly 87% found once; its top ten account for more than 9.5%. The sequencing used CD4+ or CD8+ T cells sorted from blood, collected in a trial of the OX40 agonist ivuxolimab. Receptor source: an adult with an advanced solid tumor such as melanoma, head and neck, liver or kidney cancer.

V and J are TRBV6-5 and TRBJ1-4; the D is unclear. V was cut by 2 bases and J by 5 bases, with 15 bases left in between. CDR3 length: 16 residues. The V gene's germline CDR1 is MNHEY and CDR2 SVGAGI. The DNA for the CDR3 is TGTGCCAGCAGTTACCGTGCCGGGAGCTTAAATGAAAAACTGTTTTTT. As protein: CASSYRAGSLNEKLFF.

The chain uses TRBV4-2 and TRBJ2-7, with TRBD2 matching 8 bases. The CDR3 has 17 residues. Germline CDR1 and CDR2: LGHNA and YNFKEQ. Trimming removed 4 bases from V and 0 bases from J; junction bases left unmatched: 11. In nucleotides, the CDR3 is TGTGCCAGCAGCCCCTTTCTAGCGGGCGCTCGCTCCTACGAGCAGTACTTC. Protein: CASSPFLAGARSYEQYF.

The rearrangement uses TRBV9 and TRBJ1-6; tentatively, D is TRBD1 (6 bases). Germline lookup yields CDR1 SGDLS and CDR2 YYNGEE. V shed 6 bases and J shed 5 bases, with 9 bases lying between them. The CDR3 runs 13 residues. CDR3 sequence: CASNRDNNSPLHF. The CDR3 region has the DNA TGTGCCAGCAACCGGGACAATAATTCACCCCTCCACTTT.

V usage is TRBV19 and J usage is TRBJ2-2; weak D call: TRBD1 (5 bases). Germline V gene sequence: CDR1 LNHDA, CDR2 SQIVND (reference sequence). This CDR3 comprises 14 residues. Trimming stripped 7 bases from V and 2 bases from J, with 11 bases between. The CDR3 DNA reads as TGTGCCAGTATCTCACAGGTCAACACCGGGGAGCTGTTTTTT. Protein product: CASISQVNTGELFF.

The genes are TRBV5-1 and TRBJ2-7; 7 bases are a match to TRBD2. V shed 0 bases, J shed 1 base, and the junction held 4 bases outside the gene matches. The CDR3 spans 15 residues. CDR1 and CDR2 from the germline V gene are SGHRS and YFSETQ. CDR3 residues: CASSLAGGNSYEQYF. The CDR3 nucleotides read TGCGCCAGCAGCTTGGCCGGGGGGAATTCCTACGAGCAGTACTTC.

This clone was seen only once. The rearrangement links TRBV5-1 to TRBJ1-5; a weak D match, TRBD1 (5 bases). The germline V gene has CDR1 SGHRS and CDR2 YFSETQ. V was trimmed by 4 bases and J by 6 bases, leaving 29 bases between them. The CDR3 length is 19 residues. CDR3 loop: CASSPRRGYYLIAIQPQHF. DNA for the CDR3: TGCGCCAGCAGCCCCCGACGGGGGTATTACCTTATAGCAATTCAGCCCCAGCATTTT. Full variable domain (outside the CDR3, taken from reference TRBV5-1 and TRBJ1-5): KAGVTQTPRYLIKTRGQQVTLSCSPISGHRSVSWYQQTPGQGLQFLFEYFSETQRNKGNFPGRFSGRQFSNSRSEMNVSTLELGDSALYLCASSPRRGYYLIAIQPQHFGDGTRLSIL.

This sequence joins TRBV28 and TRBJ1-5; D unresolved. This CDR3 contains 13 residues. Germline V gene lookup returns CDR1 MDHEN and CDR2 SYDVKM. V shed 3 bases and J shed 7 bases, with 10 bases lying between them. CDR3 coding DNA: TGTGCCAGCAGTTTCCGCCCGGGACAGCCCCAGCATTTT. Translation gives CASSFRPGQPQHF.

The V call is TRBV9, the J call TRBJ2-2, with TRBD1 matching over 9 bases. From germline, CDR1 is SGDLS and CDR2 YYNGEE. The CDR3 loop spans 14 amino acids. Unmatched junction bases numbered 0, after V lost 0 bases and J lost 6 bases. The chain's CDR3 is CASSVGQGAGELFF. In nucleotides, the CDR3 is TGTGCCAGCAGCGTAGGACAGGGGGCCGGGGAGCTGTTTTTT.